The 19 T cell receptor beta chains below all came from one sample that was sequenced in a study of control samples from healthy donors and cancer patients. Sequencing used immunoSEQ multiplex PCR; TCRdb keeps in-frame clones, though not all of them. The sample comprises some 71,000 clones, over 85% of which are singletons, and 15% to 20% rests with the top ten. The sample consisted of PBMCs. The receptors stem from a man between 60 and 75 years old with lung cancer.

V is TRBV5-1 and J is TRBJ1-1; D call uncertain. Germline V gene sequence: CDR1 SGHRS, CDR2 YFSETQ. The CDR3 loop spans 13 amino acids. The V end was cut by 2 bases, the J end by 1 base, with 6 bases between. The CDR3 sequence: CASSFAGNTEAFF. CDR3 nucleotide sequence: TGCGCCAGCAGCTTTGCGGGGAACACTGAAGCTTTCTTT.

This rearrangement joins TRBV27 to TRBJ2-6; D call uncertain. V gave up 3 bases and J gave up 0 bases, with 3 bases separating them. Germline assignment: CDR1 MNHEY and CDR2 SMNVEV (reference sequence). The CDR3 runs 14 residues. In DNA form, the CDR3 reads TGTGCCAGCAGTTTTACCTCTGGGGCCAACGTCCTGACTTTC. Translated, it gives CASSFTSGANVLTF.

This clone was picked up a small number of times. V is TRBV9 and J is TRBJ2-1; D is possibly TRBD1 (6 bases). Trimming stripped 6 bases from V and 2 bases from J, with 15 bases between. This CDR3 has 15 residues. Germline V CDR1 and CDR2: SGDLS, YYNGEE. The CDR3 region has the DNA TGTGCCAGCACTACCGAAGGGACACCCTACAATGAGCAGTTCTTC. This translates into CASTTEGTPYNEQFF.

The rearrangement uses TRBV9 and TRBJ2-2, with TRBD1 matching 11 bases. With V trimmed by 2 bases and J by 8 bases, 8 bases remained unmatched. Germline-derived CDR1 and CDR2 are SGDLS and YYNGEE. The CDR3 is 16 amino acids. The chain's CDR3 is CASSVRSGQGAGELFF. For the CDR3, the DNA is TGTGCCAGCAGCGTTCGCTCTGGACAGGGGGCGGGGGAGCTGTTTTTT.

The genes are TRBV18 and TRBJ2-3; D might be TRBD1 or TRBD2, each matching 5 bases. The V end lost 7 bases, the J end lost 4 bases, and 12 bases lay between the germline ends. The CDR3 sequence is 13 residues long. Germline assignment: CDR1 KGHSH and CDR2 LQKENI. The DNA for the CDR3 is TGTGCCAGCTTCCAGGGAGTGGCAGATACGCAGTATTTT. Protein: CASFQGVADTQYF. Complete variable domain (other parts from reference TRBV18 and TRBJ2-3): NAGVMQNPRHLVRRRGQEARLRCSPMKGHSHVYWYRQLPEEGLKFMVYLQKENIIDESGMPKERFSAEFPKEGPSILRIQQVVRGDSAAYFCASFQGVADTQYFGPGTRLTVL.

This CDR3 is CASIQAVNTEAFF. Written as DNA, the CDR3 is TGTGCCAGCATCCAGGCGGTGAACACTGAAGCTTTCTTT. V and J are TRBV2 and TRBJ1-1; D is unclear. Germline V gene lookup returns CDR1 SNHLY and CDR2 FYNNEI. Trimming took 7 bases from V and 0 from J, leaving 9 bases between them. The CDR3 is made up of 13 amino acids.

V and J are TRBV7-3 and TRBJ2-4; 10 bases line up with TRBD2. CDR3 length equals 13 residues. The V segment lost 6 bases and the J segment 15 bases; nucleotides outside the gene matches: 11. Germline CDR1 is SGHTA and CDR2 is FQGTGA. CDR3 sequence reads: CASSIIAGGLLYF. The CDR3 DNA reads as TGTGCCAGCAGTATCATAGCGGGGGGCCTTCTGTACTTC. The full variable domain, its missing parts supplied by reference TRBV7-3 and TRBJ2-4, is GAGVSQTPSNKVTEKGKYVELRCDPISGHTALYWYRQSLGQGPEFLIYFQGTGAADDSGLPNDRFFAVRPEGSVSTLKIQRTERGDSAVYLCASSIIAGGLLYFGAGTRLSVL.

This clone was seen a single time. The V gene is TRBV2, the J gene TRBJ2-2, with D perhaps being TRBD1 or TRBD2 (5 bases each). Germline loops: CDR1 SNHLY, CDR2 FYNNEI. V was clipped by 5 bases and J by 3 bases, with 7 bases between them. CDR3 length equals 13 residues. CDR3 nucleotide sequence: TGTGCCAGCAGTCGGGACCACACCGGGGAGCTGTTTTTT. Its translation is CASSRDHTGELFF.

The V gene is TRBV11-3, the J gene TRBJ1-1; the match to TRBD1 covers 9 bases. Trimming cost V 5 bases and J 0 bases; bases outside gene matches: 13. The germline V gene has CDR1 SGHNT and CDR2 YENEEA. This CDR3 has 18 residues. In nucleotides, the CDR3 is TGTGCCAGCAGCAAGCAAAGGACAGGGGTGGTAATGAACACTGAAGCTTTCTTT. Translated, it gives CASSKQRTGVVMNTEAFF.

The CDR3 nucleotides are TGTGCTAGTGGTTTGGTACCGGATGGGGGCGCGGGGTCGAATGAGCAGTTCTTC. Protein sequence: CASGLVPDGGAGSNEQFF. This rearrangement joins TRBV12-5 to TRBJ2-1; D possibly matches TRBD1 or TRBD2 (6 bases each). The germline gives CDR1 LGHNT, CDR2 FRNRAP. V dropped 0 bases and J dropped 7 bases, with 22 bases sitting between them. This CDR3 spans 18 amino acids.

The CDR3 coding sequence is TGTGCCAGCAGCTTACGGGACCCCAGTAGCACAGATACGCAGTATTTT. Translation: CASSLRDPSSTDTQYF. V gene TRBV7-2 combines with J gene TRBJ2-3; D may match TRBD1 or TRBD2 (5 bases each). This CDR3 is built from 16 residues. Germline-derived CDR1 and CDR2 are SGHTA and FQGNSA. Trimming stripped 2 bases from V and 0 bases from J, with 12 bases between.

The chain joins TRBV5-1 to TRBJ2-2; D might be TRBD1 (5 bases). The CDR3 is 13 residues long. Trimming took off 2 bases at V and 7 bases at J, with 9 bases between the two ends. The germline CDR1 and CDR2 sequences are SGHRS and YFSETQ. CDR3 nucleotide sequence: TGCGCCAGCAGCTTTCCAGGGAACGGGGAGCTGTTTTTT. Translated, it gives CASSFPGNGELFF.

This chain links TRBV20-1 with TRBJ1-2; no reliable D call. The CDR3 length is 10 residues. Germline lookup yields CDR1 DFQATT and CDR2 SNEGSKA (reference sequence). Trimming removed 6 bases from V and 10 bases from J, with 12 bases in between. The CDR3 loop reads CSAHAIYYTF. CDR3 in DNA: TGCAGTGCCCACGCGATCTACTACACCTTC.

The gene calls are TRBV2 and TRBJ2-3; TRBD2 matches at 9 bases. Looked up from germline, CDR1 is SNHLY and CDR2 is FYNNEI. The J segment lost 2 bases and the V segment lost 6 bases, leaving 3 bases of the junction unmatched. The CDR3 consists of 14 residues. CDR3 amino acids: CASRGTSNTDTQYF. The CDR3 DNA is TGTGCCAGCAGGGGGACTAGCAACACAGATACGCAGTATTTT.

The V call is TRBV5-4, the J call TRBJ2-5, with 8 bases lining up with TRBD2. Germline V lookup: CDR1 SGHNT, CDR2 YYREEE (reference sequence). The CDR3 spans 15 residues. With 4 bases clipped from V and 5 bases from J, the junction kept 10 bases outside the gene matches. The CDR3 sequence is CASSHTGTRGETQYF. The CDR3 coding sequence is TGTGCCAGCAGCCACACGGGGACTAGAGGGGAGACCCAGTACTTC.

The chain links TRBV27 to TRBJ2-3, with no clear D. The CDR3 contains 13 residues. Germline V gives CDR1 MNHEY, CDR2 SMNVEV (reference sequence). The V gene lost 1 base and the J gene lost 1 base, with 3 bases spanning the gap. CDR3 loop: CASSLFGTDTQYF. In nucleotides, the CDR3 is TGTGCCAGCAGTTTATTCGGCACAGATACGCAGTATTTT.

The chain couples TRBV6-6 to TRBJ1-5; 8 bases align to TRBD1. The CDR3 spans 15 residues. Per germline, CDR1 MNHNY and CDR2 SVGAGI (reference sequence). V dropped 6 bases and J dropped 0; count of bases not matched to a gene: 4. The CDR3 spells CASSPDRVSNQPQHF. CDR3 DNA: TGTGCCAGCAGCCCGGACAGGGTTAGCAATCAGCCCCAGCATTTT.

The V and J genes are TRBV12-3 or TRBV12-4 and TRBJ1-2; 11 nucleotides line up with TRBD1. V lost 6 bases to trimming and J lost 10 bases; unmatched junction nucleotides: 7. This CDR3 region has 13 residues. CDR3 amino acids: CASRKRDRGDYTF. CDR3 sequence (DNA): TGTGCCAGCAGGAAACGGGACAGGGGGGACTACACCTTC.

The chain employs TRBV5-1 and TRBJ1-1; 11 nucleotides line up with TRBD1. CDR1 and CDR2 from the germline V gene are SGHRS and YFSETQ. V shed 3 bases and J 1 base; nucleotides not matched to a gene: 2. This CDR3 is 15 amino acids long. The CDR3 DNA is TGCGCCAGCAGCTGGACAGGGGGCAAGAACACTGAAGCTTTCTTT. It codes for CASSWTGGKNTEAFF.